These 21 T cell receptor beta chains share one sample of origin, sequenced in a study of T cells in Graves' hyperthyroidism and ophthalmopathy. TCR beta CDR3 regions were amplified from RNA transcripts. The TCR CDR3 first-round RT-PCR relied on the HTBI primer set. TCRdb recomputed calls from the multiplex PCR reads with MiXCR, one row per CDR3 protein. The sample carries about 520,000 distinct CDR3 sequences, 20% recorded once. Sequences were obtained from blood. The receptors here all came from a young man with Graves' hyperthyroidism.

The genes are TRBV12-5 and TRBJ2-2; 10 bases are shared with TRBD1. Germline loops: CDR1 LGHNT, CDR2 FRNRAP. V lost 3 bases to trimming and J lost 1 base; unmatched junction nucleotides: 5. The CDR3 spans 17 residues. This CDR3 is CASGFPRDRGNTGELFF. CDR3 DNA sequence: TGTGCTAGTGGTTTTCCCCGGGACAGGGGGAACACCGGGGAGCTGTTTTTT.

V is TRBV2 and J is TRBJ1-1; 7 bases fit TRBD1. CDR3 length: 12 residues. Germline V gene lookup returns CDR1 SNHLY and CDR2 FYNNEI. J lost 6 bases, V lost 6 bases, and 4 bases had no gene match. The CDR3 coding sequence is TGTGCCAGCAGGGGACAGATCCCTGAAGCTTTCTTT. Translated, it gives CASRGQIPEAFF.

This clonotype appeared many times. The genes are TRBV20-1 and TRBJ2-5, with 9 bases aligning to TRBD2. V trimming: 0 bases; J trimming: 4 bases; junction bases outside the gene matches: 6. Germline V gene sequence: CDR1 DFQATT, CDR2 SNEGSKA (reference sequence). The length of the CDR3 is 15 residues. DNA for the CDR3: TGCAGTGCTAGAGATAGGGCTAGCGGGGTAGAGACCCAGTACTTC. This gives the protein CSARDRASGVETQYF.

This clonotype was counted only a few times. The chain has TRBV2 and TRBJ2-3; D remains unclear. V lost 7 bases to trimming and J lost 6 bases, with 14 bases between them. From germline, CDR1 is SNHLY and CDR2 FYNNEI. The CDR3 spans 13 residues. Here the CDR3 DNA reads TGTGCCAGCAATGCCCAATACCGGGATACGCAGTATTTT. Translation gives CASNAQYRDTQYF.

The V gene is TRBV6-1, the J gene TRBJ1-5; weak D call: TRBD1 (5 bases). This CDR3 region has 11 residues. V was shortened by 6 bases and J by 10 bases, with 10 bases between the two germline ends. Germline V gene data show CDR1 as MNHNS and CDR2 as SASEGT. CDR3 sequence (DNA): TGTGCCAGCAGGATGACAGAACCCCAGCATTTT. Translating it yields CASRMTEPQHF.

J is TRBJ1-2 and V is TRBV5-6; no clear D gene. This CDR3 spans 12 amino acids. Germline CDR1 is SGHDT and CDR2 is YYEEEE. V lost 4 bases and J 7 bases, leaving 11 bases between the germline ends. The CDR3 region has the DNA TGTGCCAGCAGCCCAATTAACAGTGGCTACACCTTC. Its protein product is CASSPINSGYTF.

J is TRBJ2-5 and V is TRBV12-3 or TRBV12-4; D is possibly TRBD1 (5 bases). V lost 3 bases and J lost 5, with 19 bases in between. This CDR3 is 16 amino acids long. CDR3 sequence: CASSFSPPTGMETQYF. Written as DNA, the CDR3 is TGTGCCAGCAGTTTCTCCCCCCCCACAGGAATGGAGACCCAGTACTTC.

The sample holds many counts of this clonotype. This chain uses TRBV15 with TRBJ2-6; no definite D call. Trimming shortened V by 1 base and J by 1 base, and 8 bases separated the two germline ends. CDR3 size: 16 residues. The V gene's germline CDR1 is LNHNV and CDR2 YYDKDF (reference sequence). The CDR3 region is CATSRGRTSGANVLTF. CDR3 nucleotides: TGTGCCACCAGCAGAGGACGAACTTCTGGGGCCAACGTCCTGACTTTC.

This clonotype was found a few times. V gene TRBV6-5 combines with J gene TRBJ2-5; D may correspond to TRBD1 or TRBD2 (5 bases each). CDR1 is MNHEY and CDR2 is SVGAGI in the germline V gene. Trimming removed 1 base at V and 5 bases at J, with 11 bases between. The CDR3 loop spans 14 amino acids. CDR3: CASSYWDLRETQYF. CDR3 DNA sequence: TGTGCCAGCAGTTACTGGGACCTGCGGGAGACCCAGTACTTC.

The rearrangement joins TRBV4-2 to TRBJ2-7, with 10 positions matching TRBD1. CDR3 length: 16 amino acids. Germline-derived CDR1 and CDR2 are LGHNA and YNFKEQ. V dropped 3 bases and J dropped 1; count of bases not matched to a gene: 6. CDR3 nucleotide sequence: TGTGCCAGCAGCCAGCCGGGACAGGGGACTTCCTACGAGCAGTACTTC. Residues: CASSQPGQGTSYEQYF.

V and J are TRBV6-5 and TRBJ2-5; D ambiguous. Between the trimmed V and J ends, which lost 0 bases and 10 bases, there was a span of 6 bases. The length of the CDR3 is 11 residues. Germline lookup yields CDR1 MNHEY and CDR2 SVGAGI. In DNA, the CDR3 is TGTGCCAGCAGTTACTCGAATATCCAGTACTTC. This sequence encodes CASSYSNIQYF.

In this sample, this clonotype turned up a few times. Relative to the germline gene, one junction end is altered; a read error may explain this. The chain is built from TRBV2 and TRBJ2-3, with a tentative D call TRBD1 (5 bases). The CDR3 is 14 residues long. CDR1 SNHLY and CDR2 FYNNEI come from the germline V gene. The CDR3 here is CASSGQLTTDTKYF. The DNA for the CDR3 is TGTGCCAGCAGTGGACAGCTTACGACAGATACGAAGTATTTT. The variable domain in full, with the rest retrieved from reference TRBV2 and TRBJ2-3, is EPEVTQTPSHQVTQMGQEVILRCVPISNHLYFYWYRQILGQKVEFLVSFYNNEISEKSEIFDDQFSVERPDGSNFTLKIRSTKLEDSAMYFCASSGQLTTDTKYFGPGTRLTVL.

This clonotype has a count of ten or more. The genes are TRBV7-2 and TRBJ1-5, with a weak D call TRBD1 (6 bases). Per germline, CDR1 SGHTA and CDR2 FQGNSA. The ends were cut back, 5 bases at V and 5 bases at J, with 10 bases in the middle. This CDR3 contains 13 residues. The CDR3 DNA reads TGTGCCAGCAGCCTGGGACAAGATCAGCCCCAGCATTTT. Translated: CASSLGQDQPQHF.

This clonotype appeared many times. V gene TRBV29-1 combines with J gene TRBJ1-1, with 7 bases identical to TRBD1. Germline lookup yields CDR1 SQVTM and CDR2 ANQGSEA. V shed 6 bases and J 0 bases; nucleotides not matched to a gene: 4. This CDR3 spans 13 amino acids. The CDR3 loop reads CSVQGGLNTEAFF. The CDR3 DNA reads as TGCAGCGTCCAGGGGGGACTGAACACTGAAGCTTTCTTT.

As for this clonotype: This may be a read error, as it is one base from a much larger clone. V is TRBV4-1 and J is TRBJ2-7; 8 bases map to TRBD1. CDR3 length: 15 residues. Germline CDR1 and CDR2: MGHRA and YSYEKL. J was trimmed by 2 bases and V by 7 bases; bases with no gene match: 10. In nucleotides, the CDR3 is TGCGCCAGCATCCAGGGACAGGCCGCAACCTACGAGCAGTACTTC. This gives the protein CASIQGQAATYEQYF.

The genes are TRBV7-2 and TRBJ1-5; the D is unclear. Trimming cost V 1 base and J 6 bases, with 10 bases left between them. The germline CDR1 and CDR2 sequences are SGHTA and FQGNSA. The length of the CDR3 is 14 residues. This CDR3 is CASSLVRHGQPQHF. The DNA of the CDR3 is TGTGCCAGCAGCTTAGTAAGACATGGTCAGCCCCAGCATTTT.

This clonotype was observed at least ten times. The gene calls are TRBV18 and TRBJ1-1; 10 positions match TRBD1. The CDR3 runs 15 residues. Germline lookup yields CDR1 KGHSH and CDR2 LQKENI. The ends lost 9 bases at V and 1 base at J; junction bases unmatched: 8. CDR3 sequence (DNA): TGTGCCAGTAGTCCCCGACAGGGGGCGAACACTGAAGCTTTCTTT. Protein product: CASSPRQGANTEAFF.

Many counts were recorded for this clonotype. V and J are TRBV27 and TRBJ1-4, with D tentatively TRBD1 (5 bases). Between the trimmed V and J ends, which lost 5 bases and 6 bases, there was a span of 10 bases. Germline V gives CDR1 MNHEY, CDR2 SMNVEV (reference sequence). The CDR3 runs 13 residues. The CDR3 loop is CASSPRQYEKLFF. In DNA form, the CDR3 reads TGTGCCAGCAGTCCCCGACAGTATGAAAAACTGTTTTTT.

Ten or more counts support this clonotype. V usage is TRBV5-1 and J usage is TRBJ1-1; TRBD1 is a possible D gene (6 bases). The CDR3 sequence is 13 residues long. Germline values: CDR1 SGHRS, CDR2 YFSETQ. V dropped 4 bases and J dropped 4 bases, with 11 bases sitting between them. The chain's CDR3 is CASSQQGTTEAFF. The CDR3 DNA sequence: TGCGCCAGCAGCCAGCAGGGGACCACTGAAGCTTTCTTT.

The chain recombines TRBV28 with TRBJ1-1; no clear D gene. V was shortened by 3 bases and J by 5 bases, with 16 bases between the two germline ends. The CDR3 sequence is 15 residues long. Germline assignment: CDR1 MDHEN and CDR2 SYDVKM. CDR3 in amino acids: CASSLSFVGGTEAFF. Here the CDR3 DNA reads TGTGCCAGCAGTTTGTCCTTCGTGGGAGGAACTGAAGCTTTCTTT. Variable domain in full (rest from reference TRBV28 and TRBJ1-1): DVKVTQSSRYLVKRTGEKVFLECVQDMDHENMFWYRQDPGLGLRLIYFSYDVKMKEKGDIPEGYSVSREKKERFSLILESASTNQTSMYLCASSLSFVGGTEAFFGQGTRLTVV.

The V call is TRBV27, the J call TRBJ2-7; a possible D gene is TRBD2 (5 bases). Between the trimmed V and J ends, which lost 4 bases and 4 bases, there was a span of 17 bases. Germline V gene sequence: CDR1 MNHEY, CDR2 SMNVEV (reference sequence). This CDR3 is 15 amino acids long. CDR3 DNA: TGTGCCAGCAGTTCTTCTTCCCGGGGTTTATACGAGCAGTACTTC. Amino acid sequence: CASSSSSRGLYEQYF.